One sample yielded the 12 T cell receptor beta chains listed below, sequenced in a study of OX40 agonist ivuxolimab in advanced cancers. Assay: immunoSEQ multiplex PCR; the TCRdb copy retains only in-frame clones and omits some. In the table there are about 45,000 clones, around 84% of which are singletons. The input for sequencing was CD4+ or CD8+ T cells sorted from blood, taken in a trial of the OX40 agonist ivuxolimab. The receptors derive from an adult with an advanced solid tumor such as melanoma, head and neck, liver or kidney cancer.

This chain links TRBV9 with TRBJ1-1, with a weak D call TRBD1 (5 bases). V lost 0 bases to trimming and J lost 6 bases, with 15 bases between them. The CDR3 runs 15 residues. Per the germline V gene, CDR1 is SGDLS and CDR2 is YYNGEE. The CDR3 reads CASSVGGGAASEAFF. DNA for the CDR3: TGTGCCAGCAGCGTAGGAGGAGGGGCAGCCTCTGAAGCTTTCTTT.

J is TRBJ2-1 and V is TRBV6-5; TRBD2 matches 9 bases. Looked up from germline, CDR1 is MNHEY and CDR2 is SVGAGI. After removal of 5 bases from V and 10 bases from J, the junction contained 6 bases not matched to a gene. CDR3 length: 13 residues. The CDR3 DNA reads as TGTGCCAGCAGTCCCGTCCTAGCGGGAGAGCAGTTCTTC. This sequence encodes CASSPVLAGEQFF.

The gene calls are TRBV27 and TRBJ2-1; 8 positions match TRBD1. V shed 7 bases, J shed 7 bases, and the junction held 3 bases outside the gene matches. There are 12 residues in the CDR3. In germline, CDR1 is MNHEY, CDR2 SMNVEV (reference sequence). The CDR3: CASTTGVNEQFF. The CDR3 DNA sequence: TGTGCCAGCACGACAGGGGTGAATGAGCAGTTCTTC.

This clone was detected only a few times. V is TRBV28 and J is TRBJ2-7; D possibly matches TRBD1 or TRBD2 (5 bases each). Per the germline V gene, CDR1 is MDHEN and CDR2 is SYDVKM. V was cut by 5 bases and J by 2 bases, with 13 bases left in between. The CDR3 runs to 14 residues. The CDR3 is CASSLRDGAYEQYF. CDR3 sequence (DNA): TGTGCCAGCAGTCTCCGGGACGGAGCCTACGAGCAGTACTTC. The full variable domain, with the rest looked up from reference TRBV28 and TRBJ2-7, is DVKVTQSSRYLVKRTGEKVFLECVQDMDHENMFWYRQDPGLGLRLIYFSYDVKMKEKGDIPEGYSVSREKKERFSLILESASTNQTSMYLCASSLRDGAYEQYFGPGTRLTVT.

The J gene is TRBJ1-2, the V gene TRBV4-2; 7 bases map to TRBD1. The length of the CDR3 is 15 residues. The junction had 4 bases not matched to a gene; V was cut back by 0 bases and J by 3 bases. The germline V gene has CDR1 LGHNA and CDR2 YNFKEQ. The CDR3 is CASSQEGGRYYGYTF. The CDR3 DNA sequence: TGTGCCAGCAGCCAAGAAGGGGGCAGGTACTATGGCTACACCTTC.

J is TRBJ1-5 and V is TRBV28, with D hard to call. V lost 3 bases, J lost 3 bases, and 9 bases lay in between. The CDR3 covers 14 residues. Germline CDR1 MDHEN, CDR2 SYDVKM. DNA for the CDR3: TGTGCCAGCAGTTTGGCGGGCCTCAATCAGCCCCAGCATTTT. Translated, it gives CASSLAGLNQPQHF.

The gene calls are TRBV6-1 and TRBJ1-5; possibly TRBD1 for D (6 bases). Germline lookup yields CDR1 MNHNS and CDR2 SASEGT. V shed 4 bases and J shed 3 bases, with 10 bases lying between them. This CDR3 has 14 amino acids. The CDR3 is CASSGTVDNQPQHF. The CDR3 DNA is TGTGCCAGCAGTGGGACAGTGGACAATCAGCCCCAGCATTTT.

In regard to this clone: Compared with germline, one end of the junction differs, possibly owing to a read error. The V and J genes are TRBV28 and TRBJ1-1; 7 bases agree with TRBD1. Germline V CDR1 and CDR2: MDHEN, SYDVKM. This CDR3 contains 17 residues. CDR3 nucleotide sequence: TGTGCCAGCAGGTTATTAGGGGGCGCGAGCATGAACACTGAAGCTTTCTTT. Its protein product is CASRLLGGASMNTEAFF.

This chain links TRBV11-2 with TRBJ2-7; D might be TRBD1 (6 bases). Trimming removed 1 base from V and 3 bases from J, with 10 bases in between. This CDR3 region has 14 residues. From germline, CDR1 is SGHAT and CDR2 FQNNGV. The CDR3 here is CASSLGRGDYEQYF. The CDR3 region has the DNA TGTGCCAGCAGCTTAGGCAGGGGTGACTACGAGCAGTACTTC.

The J gene is TRBJ2-3, the V gene TRBV9; TRBD2 is a possible D gene (6 bases). V was shortened by 0 bases and J by 2 bases, with 10 bases between the two germline ends. Germline V gene data show CDR1 as SGDLS and CDR2 as YYNGEE. CDR3 length equals 15 residues. DNA for the CDR3: TGTGCCAGCAGCGTAGCCCCACTAGCCACAGATACGCAGTATTTT. Its protein is CASSVAPLATDTQYF. Full variable domain (missing parts from reference TRBV9 and TRBJ2-3): DSGVTQTPKHLITATGQRVTLRCSPRSGDLSVYWYQQSLDQGLQFLIQYYNGEERAKGNILERFSAQQFPDLHSELNLSSLELGDSALYFCASSVAPLATDTQYFGPGTRLTVL.

The gene calls are TRBV4-1 and TRBJ2-7; 10 nucleotides agree with TRBD2. The CDR3 is 16 residues long. The germline CDR1 and CDR2 sequences are MGHRA and YSYEKL. V shed 4 bases and J 1 base; nucleotides not matched to a gene: 7. CDR3 amino acids: CASSPLSGRTSYEQYF. As DNA, the CDR3 is TGCGCCAGCAGCCCCCTTAGCGGGAGGACTTCCTACGAGCAGTACTTC.

V is TRBV10-3 and J is TRBJ2-7, with unresolved D. This CDR3 is built from 15 residues. V lost 0 bases, J lost 2 bases, and 11 bases lay in between. CDR1 is ENHRY and CDR2 is SYGVKD in the germline V gene. Here the CDR3 DNA reads TGTGCCATCAGTGAGTCTGCGTGGGAAACCTACGAGCAGTACTTC. This translates into CAISESAWETYEQYF.